This T cell receptor beta chain appears in the sequencing data of a study of blood T cell repertoires in COVID-19. This clone was picked up one time. Profiling relied on immunoSEQ multiplex PCR, and the TCRdb table lists in-frame clones only, not all of them. This repertoire shows approximately 220,000 clones, approximately 87% found once; its top ten account for over 2%. The CDR3 consists of 15 residues. The germline V gene has CDR1 SGHAT and CDR2 FQNNGV. V gave up 5 bases and J gave up 7 bases; unmatched junction bases: 10. This sequence joins TRBV11-2 and TRBJ2-1; 8 bases fit TRBD1. The sequenced material came from peripheral blood. This receptor was identified in a woman aged 45-59 years with acute or convalescent COVID-19. The CDR3 DNA sequence: TGTGCCAGCAGCCCCCGGCAGGGGGCGCGGAATGAGCAGTTCTTC. Translated, it gives CASSPRQGARNEQFF.